These 31 T cell receptor beta chains were all obtained from the same sample, sequenced in a study of CD8+ T cells in alopecia areata. RNA extraction and reverse transcription yielded cDNA as sequencing template. TCRdb's table, derived via immunoSEQ multiplex PCR, lists solely in-frame clones and lacks some. The sample yields roughly 170,000 clones, roughly 61% seen once. The treatment: oral pan-JAK inhibitor, 5-10 mg twice daily. Sequenced material: CD8+ T cells sorted from blood, taken at week 24, from a patient treated with tofacitinib. These receptors all come from a human donor with alopecia areata.

J is TRBJ2-1 and V is TRBV7-9, with a weak D call TRBD1 (5 bases). V gave up 0 bases and J gave up 8 bases, with 11 bases separating them. The CDR3 is 14 residues long. Per germline, CDR1 SEHNR and CDR2 FQNEAQ (reference sequence). The chain's CDR3 is CASSLAAGRDEQFF. For the CDR3, the DNA is TGTGCCAGCAGCTTAGCCGCAGGGCGCGATGAGCAGTTCTTC.

The chain joins TRBV12-5 to TRBJ2-2; D gene ambiguous. V was pared by 0 bases and J by 1 base, with 24 bases between. The germline gives CDR1 LGHNT, CDR2 FRNRAP. The CDR3 consists of 21 residues. CDR3 sequence: CASGLVLVQSKQRRNTGELFF. CDR3 nucleotide sequence: TGTGCTAGTGGTTTGGTACTTGTTCAGAGCAAGCAGAGAAGGAACACCGGGGAGCTGTTTTTT.

In its sample, this clone was seen a few times. The rearrangement uses TRBV27 and TRBJ2-1; D might be TRBD1 or TRBD2, each matching 6 bases. Trimming stripped 6 bases from V and 2 bases from J, with 11 bases between. There are 14 residues in the CDR3. Germline assignment: CDR1 MNHEY and CDR2 SMNVEV (reference sequence). This CDR3 is CASSPGGTYNEQFF. CDR3 DNA: TGTGCCAGCAGCCCCGGGGGCACCTACAATGAGCAGTTCTTC.

The chain joins TRBV30 to TRBJ2-4; either TRBD1 or TRBD2 may supply D (5 bases each). CDR1 is GTSNPN and CDR2 is SVGIG in the germline V gene (reference sequence). The CDR3 loop spans 12 amino acids. The V end lost 5 bases, the J end lost 8 bases, and 13 bases lay between the germline ends. CDR3 region: CAWGDGRYIQYF. Written as DNA, the CDR3 is TGTGCCTGGGGGGACGGAAGGTACATTCAGTACTTC.

This clone was observed a handful of times. V is TRBV13 and J is TRBJ2-1; D possibly corresponds to TRBD1 (6 bases). Trimming shortened V by 0 bases and J by 8 bases, and 20 bases separated the two germline ends. The CDR3 is 17 amino acids. Per germline, CDR1 PRHDT and CDR2 FYEKMQ (reference sequence). This CDR3 is CASSLGPGASERDEQFF. The CDR3 nucleotides read TGTGCCAGCAGCTTAGGCCCAGGGGCCTCGGAACGCGATGAGCAGTTCTTC.

The chain combines TRBV5-1 with TRBJ2-5, with TRBD2 identical over 11 bases. The CDR3 spans 15 residues. V shed 7 bases and J 1 base; nucleotides not matched to a gene: 6. CDR1 is SGHRS, CDR2 YFSETQ, per germline. The CDR3 DNA follows: TGCGCCAGCGGACGTAGCGGGGGGGCCCAAGAGACCCAGTACTTC. Its protein is CASGRSGGAQETQYF.

The table lists this clone with a count of one. This chain links TRBV5-1 with TRBJ1-5; the D gene is possibly TRBD1 (6 bases). This CDR3 is built from 14 residues. The germline gives CDR1 SGHRS, CDR2 YFSETQ. The V end was cut by 0 bases, the J end by 6 bases, with 10 bases between. The CDR3 spells CASSLAAGVQPQHF. CDR3 bases: TGCGCCAGCAGCTTGGCCGCAGGGGTTCAGCCCCAGCATTTT. The full variable domain, its missing parts supplied by reference TRBV5-1 and TRBJ1-5, is KAGVTQTPRYLIKTRGQQVTLSCSPISGHRSVSWYQQTPGQGLQFLFEYFSETQRNKGNFPGRFSGRQFSNSRSEMNVSTLELGDSALYLCASSLAAGVQPQHFGDGTRLSIL.

The chain couples TRBV4-1 to TRBJ1-5; the D gene is possibly TRBD1 (6 bases). This CDR3 is 17 amino acids long. V gave up 3 bases and J gave up 5 bases, with 20 bases separating them. Germline values: CDR1 MGHRA, CDR2 YSYEKL. The DNA of the CDR3 is TGCGCCAGCAGCCAGCTTGAGGGGGGCCCAAGGGATCAGCCCCAGCATTTT. This sequence encodes CASSQLEGGPRDQPQHF.

This clone occurred once. The chain is built from TRBV12-5 and TRBJ1-1; a possible D gene is TRBD1 (5 bases). The germline V gene encodes CDR1 LGHNT and CDR2 FRNRAP. Trimming removed 8 bases from V and 0 bases from J, with 13 bases in between. The CDR3 has 14 residues. This CDR3 reads CASSVGDMNTEAFF. CDR3 nucleotides: TGTGCTAGTAGTGTGGGGGATATGAACACTGAAGCTTTCTTT.

This clone was observed a few times. This chain joins TRBV10-3 and TRBJ2-3, with D perhaps TRBD2 (5 bases). Trimming cost V 6 bases and J 2 bases, with 12 bases left between them. CDR1 and CDR2 from the germline V gene are ENHRY and SYGVKD. CDR3 length: 14 amino acids. The DNA for the CDR3 is TGTGCCATCAGCGGGGAATCTGCCACAGATACGCAGTATTTT. Translated: CAISGESATDTQYF.

The chain carries TRBV15 and TRBJ1-5; a weak D match, TRBD1 (5 bases). V was pared by 4 bases and J by 6 bases, with 19 bases between. This CDR3 is built from 16 residues. Germline CDR1 is LNHNV and CDR2 is YYDKDF (reference sequence). The chain's CDR3 is CATSKTGPFFFQPQHF. DNA of the CDR3: TGTGCCACCAGCAAAACGGGACCCTTCTTTTTTCAGCCCCAGCATTTT.

This clone was counted only a few times. This rearrangement joins TRBV29-1 to TRBJ2-3; D is perhaps TRBD1 (6 bases). Germline V lookup: CDR1 SQVTM, CDR2 ANQGSEA. The CDR3 is made up of 16 amino acids. V was clipped by 3 bases and J by 2 bases, with 18 bases between them. In DNA form, the CDR3 reads TGCAGCGTTGATCAGCAGACAGGTGAATACACAGATACGCAGTATTTT. Protein product: CSVDQQTGEYTDTQYF.

V gene TRBV29-1 combines with J gene TRBJ2-1, with 7 nucleotides matching TRBD1. Germline CDR1 and CDR2: SQVTM and ANQGSEA. The CDR3 length is 13 residues. The J segment lost 2 bases and the V segment lost 5 bases, leaving 3 bases of the junction unmatched. The CDR3 protein is CSVRGRAYNEQFF. CDR3 nucleotide sequence: TGCAGCGTTAGGGGGCGAGCCTACAATGAGCAGTTCTTC.

Turning to this clone: This CDR3 is also generated by other DNA sequences in the sample. The J gene is TRBJ2-3, the V gene TRBV11-2; the D gene is possibly TRBD1 (5 bases). The V and J ends lost 5 bases and 3 bases respectively, with 6 bases between them. Germline loops: CDR1 SGHAT, CDR2 FQNNGV. The CDR3 has 12 residues. CDR3 DNA sequence: TGTGCCAGCAGCCCAGGGACAGATACGCAGTATTTT. This codes for CASSPGTDTQYF.

This clone was seen only a few times. V and J are TRBV13 and TRBJ1-1, with D maybe TRBD1 (5 bases). Between the trimmed V and J ends, which lost 5 bases and 3 bases, there was a span of 13 bases. The CDR3 extends over 14 amino acids. Germline V gives CDR1 PRHDT, CDR2 FYEKMQ (reference sequence). DNA for the CDR3: TGTGCCAGCAGCCAGGGACGGCTTGACACTGAAGCTTTCTTT. It is translated as CASSQGRLDTEAFF.

This clone came up a few times. The V gene is TRBV12-5, the J gene TRBJ2-1; 9 nucleotides match TRBD1. Unmatched junction bases numbered 15, after V lost 6 bases and J lost 12 bases. CDR1 and CDR2 (germline): LGHNT, FRNRAP. The CDR3 sequence is 15 residues long. For the CDR3, the DNA is TGTGCTAGTGGCGGAGCCGGGACAGGGAGGATTGGGCAGTTCTTC. This sequence encodes CASGGAGTGRIGQFF.

There are a few counts of this clone. The genes are TRBV5-6 and TRBJ2-5; D assignment may be TRBD1 or TRBD2 (5 bases each). The CDR3 runs 18 residues. Germline V CDR1 and CDR2: SGHDT, YYEEEE. The ends were cut back, 0 bases at V and 4 bases at J, with 22 bases in the middle. CDR3 nucleotides: TGTGCCAGCAGCTTGGCCCGAGAGGGGTACGGATTCGGAGAGACCCAGTACTTC. Protein product: CASSLAREGYGFGETQYF.

V usage is TRBV6-5 and J usage is TRBJ1-2; 8 positions agree with TRBD1. This CDR3 is 14 amino acids long. The V and J ends lost 2 bases and 4 bases, in that order; junction bases with no gene match: 3. The V gene's germline CDR1 is MNHEY and CDR2 SVGAGI. The CDR3 DNA follows: TGTGCCAGCAGTTACCGGACAGGGAGCTATGGCTACACCTTC. It is translated as CASSYRTGSYGYTF.

Here the CDR3 reads CAWGTGGLTGELFF. Written as DNA, the CDR3 is TGTGCCTGGGGGACAGGGGGCCTCACCGGGGAGCTGTTTTTT. This chain links TRBV30 with TRBJ2-2, with 12 bases fitting TRBD1. From germline, CDR1 is GTSNPN and CDR2 SVGIG (reference sequence). Losses at the gene ends were 5 bases for V and 4 bases for J; bases not matched to a gene: 2. The CDR3 runs 14 residues.

This chain links TRBV4-1 with TRBJ2-5; D is ambiguous. Per germline, CDR1 MGHRA and CDR2 YSYEKL. The CDR3 has 14 residues. Trimming removed 0 bases at V and 0 bases at J, with 5 bases between. This CDR3 is CASSQDLYQETQYF. The DNA of the CDR3 is TGCGCCAGCAGCCAAGATCTGTACCAAGAGACCCAGTACTTC.

This clone was counted a single time. This rearrangement joins TRBV4-1 to TRBJ1-1; D not resolved. The germline V gene encodes CDR1 MGHRA and CDR2 YSYEKL. The CDR3 has 15 amino acids. The ends were cut back, 4 bases at V and 0 bases at J, with 12 bases in the middle. The CDR3 spells CASSRKGLMNTEAFF. The DNA of the CDR3 is TGCGCCAGCAGCCGAAAAGGACTGATGAACACTGAAGCTTTCTTT.

This sequence joins TRBV6-1 and TRBJ1-5, with TRBD1 matching 9 bases. This CDR3 spans 15 amino acids. V lost 10 bases and J lost 3; bases outside the gene matches: 10. The germline gives CDR1 MNHNS, CDR2 SASEGT. CDR3 sequence (DNA): TGTGCCACCCATGCCGGGACAGGGTACAATCAGCCCCAGCATTTT. Translating gives CATHAGTGYNQPQHF.

V usage is TRBV4-1 and J usage is TRBJ2-3, with D uncertain. Trimming removed 6 bases at V and 3 bases at J, with 16 bases between. Germline CDR1 is MGHRA and CDR2 is YSYEKL. The CDR3 runs to 15 residues. In nucleotides, the CDR3 is TGCGCCAGCAGGCCCGCCGGCCCTTGGACAGATACGCAGTATTTT. This gives the protein CASRPAGPWTDTQYF.

The V and J genes are TRBV2 and TRBJ2-7; 8 bases map to TRBD1. CDR1 SNHLY and CDR2 FYNNEI come from the germline V gene. The V gene end was trimmed by 4 bases and the J gene end by 2 bases; junction bases not matched to a gene: 7. The CDR3 sequence is 15 residues long. The CDR3 spells CASSAGGTGTYEQYF. The CDR3 nucleotides are TGTGCCAGCAGTGCTGGGGGGACAGGCACCTACGAGCAGTACTTC.

The rearrangement uses TRBV4-1 and TRBJ2-7, with D maybe TRBD2 (5 bases). The CDR3 covers 15 residues. V lost 0 bases and J lost 3, with 12 bases in between. Germline values: CDR1 MGHRA, CDR2 YSYEKL. The CDR3 DNA follows: TGCGCCAGCAGCCAAGACCGAAGAGGGATCTACGAGCAGTACTTC. Residues: CASSQDRRGIYEQYF.

This clone has more than one count but fewer than ten. The gene calls are TRBV5-6 and TRBJ1-2; 7 nucleotides agree with TRBD1. Germline V lookup: CDR1 SGHDT, CDR2 YYEEEE. This CDR3 is built from 17 residues. V dropped 0 bases and J dropped 4; count of bases not matched to a gene: 12. In DNA form, the CDR3 reads TGTGCCAGCAGCTTGGGTGCAGGGGGGATGTCCGGCTATGGCTACACCTTC. Amino acids: CASSLGAGGMSGYGYTF.

This clone was observed a few times. The rearrangement uses TRBV2 and TRBJ2-1, with 9 bases matching TRBD2. The CDR3 sequence is 17 residues long. The V gene's germline CDR1 is SNHLY and CDR2 FYNNEI. The V and J ends lost 3 bases and 6 bases, in that order; junction bases with no gene match: 12. The DNA of the CDR3 is TGTGCCAGCAGTGAGCCGCGGGGTAGCGGGGGCTTCAATGAGCAGTTCTTC. Encoded protein: CASSEPRGSGGFNEQFF.

This sequence joins TRBV19 and TRBJ1-2, with D perhaps TRBD1 (5 bases). From germline, CDR1 is LNHDA and CDR2 SQIVND (reference sequence). The CDR3 is 13 amino acids. V dropped 2 bases and J dropped 3 bases, with 7 bases sitting between them. CDR3 DNA: TGTGCCAGTAGTATACAGGGCGACTATGGCTACACCTTC. Protein sequence: CASSIQGDYGYTF. Combining the CDR3 with reference TRBV19 and TRBJ1-2 gives the whole variable domain DGGITQSPKYLFRKEGQNVTLSCEQNLNHDAMYWYRQDPGQGLRLIYYSQIVNDFQKGDIAEGYSVSREKKESFPLTVTSAQKNPTAFYLCASSIQGDYGYTFGSGTRLTVV.

This chain joins TRBV15 and TRBJ1-5; D possibly corresponds to TRBD1 (5 bases). V lost 5 bases and J lost 6, with 14 bases in between. This CDR3 contains 14 residues. CDR1 is LNHNV and CDR2 is YYDKDF in the germline V gene (reference sequence). CDR3 DNA: TGTGCCACCAGCGGCAGGGCCCCTGGTCAGCCCCAGCATTTT. This translates into CATSGRAPGQPQHF.

The genes are TRBV5-1 and TRBJ2-5, with 9 bases aligning to TRBD2. V gave up 0 bases and J gave up 5 bases; unmatched junction bases: 5. CDR3 size: 15 residues. CDR1 is SGHRS and CDR2 is YFSETQ in the germline V gene. CDR3 DNA sequence: TGCGCCAGCAGCTTGGCTAGCGGGGCGAGGGAGACCCAGTACTTC. Amino acids: CASSLASGARETQYF.

The chain joins TRBV27 to TRBJ1-1; the match to TRBD1 covers 7 bases. The CDR3 spans 15 residues. J lost 3 bases, V lost 2 bases, and 6 bases had no gene match. Germline V CDR1 and CDR2: MNHEY, SMNVEV (reference sequence). The CDR3 sequence is CASSLRGGWYTEAFF. CDR3 nucleotide sequence: TGTGCCAGCAGTTTACGAGGGGGCTGGTACACTGAAGCTTTCTTT.